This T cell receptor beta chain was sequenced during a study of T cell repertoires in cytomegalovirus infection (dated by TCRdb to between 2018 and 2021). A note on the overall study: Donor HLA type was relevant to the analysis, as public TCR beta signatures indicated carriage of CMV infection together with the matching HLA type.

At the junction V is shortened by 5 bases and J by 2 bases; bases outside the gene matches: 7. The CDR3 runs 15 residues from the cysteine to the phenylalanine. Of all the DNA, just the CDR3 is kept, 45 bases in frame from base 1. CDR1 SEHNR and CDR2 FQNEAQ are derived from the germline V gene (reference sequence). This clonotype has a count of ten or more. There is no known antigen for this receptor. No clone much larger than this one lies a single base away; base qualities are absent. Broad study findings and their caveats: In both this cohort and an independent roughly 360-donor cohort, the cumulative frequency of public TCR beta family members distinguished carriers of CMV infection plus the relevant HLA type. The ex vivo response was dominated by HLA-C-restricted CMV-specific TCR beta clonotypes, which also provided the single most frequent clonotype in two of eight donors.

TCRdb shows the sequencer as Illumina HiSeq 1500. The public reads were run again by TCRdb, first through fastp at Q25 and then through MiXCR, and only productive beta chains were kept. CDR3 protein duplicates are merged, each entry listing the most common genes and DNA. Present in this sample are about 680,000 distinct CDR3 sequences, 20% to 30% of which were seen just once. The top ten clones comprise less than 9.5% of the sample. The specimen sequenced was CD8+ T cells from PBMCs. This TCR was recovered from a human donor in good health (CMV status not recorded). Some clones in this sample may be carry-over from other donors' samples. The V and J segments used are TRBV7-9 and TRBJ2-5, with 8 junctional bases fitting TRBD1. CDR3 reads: CASSPQGAYQETQYF. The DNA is TGTGCCAGCAGCCCCCAGGGGGCATATCAAGAGACCCAGTACTTC.